Listed here are 3 T cell receptor beta chains from one sample, sequenced in a study of vaccination and CD4 T cells after COVID-19. Which antigens these TCRs recognize remains unknown. Cultured CD4+ T-cell DNA underwent Oncomine TCR Beta short-read sequencing. One entry per CDR3 protein results from TCRdb running MiXCR on the PCR reads. The sample gives under 30,000 distinct CDR3 sequences, approximately 40% of which show up once; just over 7% is in the top ten. This sample's treatment: approximately nine-day PBMC culture with coronavirus spike peptide pools or control peptides (ViraFEST assay). The specimen sequenced was CD4+ T cells from blood, cultured in vitro. These TCRs come from a human donor who had recovered from COVID-19.

The gene calls are TRBV19 and TRBJ2-7, with 11 positions matching TRBD1. The CDR3 covers 15 residues. Germline loops: CDR1 LNHDA, CDR2 SQIVND (reference sequence). V was clipped by 6 bases and J by 3 bases; unmatched bases: 7. The CDR3 region is CASRGGQGAFYEQYF. The DNA of the CDR3 is TGTGCCAGTAGGGGTGGACAGGGGGCTTTCTACGAGCAGTACTTC.

V usage is TRBV6-5 and J usage is TRBJ2-1; TRBD2 agrees at 10 bases. The CDR3 has 15 residues. Trimming removed 2 bases from V and 5 bases from J; junction bases left unmatched: 3. CDR1 is MNHEY and CDR2 is SVGAGI in the germline V gene. CDR3 region: CASSYGLAENNEQFF. CDR3 nucleotide sequence: TGTGCCAGCAGTTACGGACTAGCGGAGAACAATGAGCAGTTCTTC.

The rearrangement uses TRBV5-1 and TRBJ2-7; TRBD1 might be the D (5 bases). With 0 bases removed from V and 1 base from J, the gap between germline ends came to 8 bases. From germline, CDR1 is SGHRS and CDR2 YFSETQ. CDR3 size: 14 residues. Here the CDR3 DNA reads TGCGCCAGCAGCTTGGAGGGGCCTTCCTACGAGCAGTACTTC. Translating gives CASSLEGPSYEQYF.